Sequencing of this T cell receptor (beta chain) was carried out in a study of T cells in Graves' hyperthyroidism and ophthalmopathy. The TCR beta CDR3 regions underwent amplification using RNA transcripts as the source. When the TCR CDR3 underwent first-round RT-PCR, the HTBI primer set was used. TCRdb re-derived calls from the multiplex PCR reads in MiXCR, one entry per CDR3 protein. The sample comprises hundreds of thousands of distinct CDR3 sequences, about 45% of which are singletons, and less than 9% rests with the top ten. Germline CDR1 SNHLY, CDR2 FYNNEI. This CDR3 has 13 residues. The specimen was peripheral blood or thyroid tissue (not recorded which). This sequence joins TRBV2 and TRBJ1-6, with D tentatively TRBD1 (6 bases). This TCR was sampled from an adult man with Graves' disease, either hyperthyroidism or ophthalmopathy (not recorded which). The CDR3 loop is CARRARGNSPLHF. For the CDR3, the DNA is TGTGCTAGAAGGGCCAGGGGCAATTCACCCCTCCACTTT. Supplemented by reference TRBV2 and TRBJ1-6, the full variable domain reads EPEVTQTPSHQVTQMGQEVILRCVPISNHLYFYWYRQILGQKVEFLVSFYNNEISEKSEIFDDQFSVERPDGSNFTLKIRSTKLEDSAMYFCARRARGNSPLHFGNGTRLTVT.